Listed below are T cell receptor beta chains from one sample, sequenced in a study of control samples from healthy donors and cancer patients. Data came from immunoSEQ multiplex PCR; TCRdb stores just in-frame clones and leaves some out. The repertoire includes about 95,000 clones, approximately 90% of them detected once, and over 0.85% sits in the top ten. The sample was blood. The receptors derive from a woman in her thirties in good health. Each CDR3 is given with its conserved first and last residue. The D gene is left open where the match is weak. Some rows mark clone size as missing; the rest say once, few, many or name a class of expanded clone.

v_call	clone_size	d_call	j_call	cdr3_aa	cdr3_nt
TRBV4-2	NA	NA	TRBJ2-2	CASSQDLGGTGELFF	TGTGCCAGCAGCCAAGATCTCGGGGGCACCGGGGAGCTGTTTTTT
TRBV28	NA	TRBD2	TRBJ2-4	CASSLPSGDKNIQYF	TGTGCCAGCAGTTTACCTAGCGGAGACAAAAACATTCAGTACTTC
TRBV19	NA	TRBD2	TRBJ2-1	CASSEGTIRYNEQFF	TGTGCCAGTAGTGAAGGGACTATCCGCTACAATGAGCAGTTCTTC
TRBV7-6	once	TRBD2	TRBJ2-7	CASSGSSSGTGHEQYF	TGTGCCAGCAGCGGATCCTCTAGCGGGACCGGGCACGAGCAGTACTTC
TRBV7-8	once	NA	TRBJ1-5	CASSLAWRGDYSNQPQHF	TGTGCCAGCAGCTTAGCGTGGAGAGGAGACTATAGCAATCAGCCCCAGCATTTT
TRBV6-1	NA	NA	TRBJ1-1	CASSEDLTVNTEAFF	TGTGCCAGCAGTGAGGATCTGACAGTTAACACTGAAGCTTTCTTT
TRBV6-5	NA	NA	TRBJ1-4	CASSYDVAGEKLFF	TGTGCCAGCAGTTACGACGTCGCAGGGGAAAAACTGTTTTTT
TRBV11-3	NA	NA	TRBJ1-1	CASSPGMNTEAFF	TGTGCCAGCAGCCCCGGGATGAACACTGAAGCTTTCTTT
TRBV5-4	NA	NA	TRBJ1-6	CASSLVPDSRSSPLHF	TGTGCCAGCAGCTTGGTTCCGGATTCTCGTAGTTCACCCCTCCACTTT
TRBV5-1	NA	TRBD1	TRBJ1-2	CASSRTGADYGYTF	TGCGCCAGCAGCCGGACAGGGGCTGACTATGGCTACACCTTC
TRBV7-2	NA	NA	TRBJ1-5	CASSLGSGYQPQHF	TGTGCCAGCAGCTTAGGTTCGGGTTATCAGCCCCAGCATTTT
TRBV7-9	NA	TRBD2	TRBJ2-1	CASSTWASGGNEQFF	TGTGCCAGCAGCACCTGGGCTAGCGGGGGGAATGAGCAGTTCTTC
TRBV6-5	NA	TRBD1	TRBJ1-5	CASILDRRNQPQHF	TGTGCCAGCATCCTGGACAGGAGGAATCAGCCCCAGCATTTT
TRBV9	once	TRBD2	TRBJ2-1	CASSRIAGGSYNEQFF	TGTGCCAGCAGCCGAATAGCGGGGGGCTCCTACAATGAGCAGTTCTTC
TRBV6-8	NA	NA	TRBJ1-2	CASSNTATGTLYGYTF	TGTGCCAGCAGTAACACCGCAACAGGGACTCTCTATGGCTACACCTTC
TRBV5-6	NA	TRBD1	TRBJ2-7	CASSWGTVYEQYF	TGTGCCAGCAGCTGGGGGACAGTCTACGAGCAGTACTTC
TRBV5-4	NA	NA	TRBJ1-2	CASSGAGLSYGYTF	TGTGCCAGCAGCGGAGCGGGACTAAGCTATGGCTACACCTTC
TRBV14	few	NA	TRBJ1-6	CASSQVFNSPLHF	TGTGCCAGCAGCCAAGTTTTTAATTCACCCCTCCACTTT
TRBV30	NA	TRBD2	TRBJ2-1	CAWSVYGGAHEQFF	TGTGCCTGGAGTGTATACGGGGGGGCGCATGAGCAGTTCTTC
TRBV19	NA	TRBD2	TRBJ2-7	CASSPGTSGRGSYEQYF	TGTGCCAGTAGCCCCGGGACTAGCGGGAGAGGCTCCTACGAGCAGTACTTC
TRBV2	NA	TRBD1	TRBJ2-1	CASILSQGMEQFF	TGTGCCAGCATCTTATCACAGGGGATGGAGCAGTTCTTC
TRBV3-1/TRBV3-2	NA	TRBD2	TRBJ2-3	CASSQDWGRAGDTQYF	TGTGCCAGCAGCCAAGACTGGGGGAGGGCCGGAGATACGCAGTATTTT
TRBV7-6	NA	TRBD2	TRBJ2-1	CASSTTSGGANEQFF	TGTGCCAGCAGCACAACTAGCGGGGGGGCCAATGAGCAGTTCTTC
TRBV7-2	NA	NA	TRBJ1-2	CASSLSRRDGYTF	TGTGCCAGCAGCTTATCCCGCAGAGATGGCTACACCTTC
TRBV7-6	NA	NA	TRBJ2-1	CASSLGQALYNEQFF	TGTGCCAGCAGCTTAGGTCAAGCGTTATACAATGAGCAGTTCTTC
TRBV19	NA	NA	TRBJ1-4	CASSIRHLGEKLFF	TGTGCCAGTAGTATCCGGCATCTAGGCGAAAAACTGTTTTTT
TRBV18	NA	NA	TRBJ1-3	CASSNRAQGNTIYF	TGTGCCAGCTCAAACAGGGCCCAAGGAAACACCATATATTTT
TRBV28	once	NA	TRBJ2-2	CASKSSSAGTGELFF	TGTGCCAGCAAGAGTTCAAGTGCGGGCACCGGGGAGCTGTTTTTT
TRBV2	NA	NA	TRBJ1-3	CASSDRLGRPSGNTIYF	TGTGCCAGCAGTGATAGACTAGGGAGGCCCTCTGGAAACACCATATATTTT
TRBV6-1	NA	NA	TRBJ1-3	CASSEVTRVSGNTIYF	TGTGCCAGCAGTGAAGTTACTAGGGTCTCTGGAAACACCATATATTTT